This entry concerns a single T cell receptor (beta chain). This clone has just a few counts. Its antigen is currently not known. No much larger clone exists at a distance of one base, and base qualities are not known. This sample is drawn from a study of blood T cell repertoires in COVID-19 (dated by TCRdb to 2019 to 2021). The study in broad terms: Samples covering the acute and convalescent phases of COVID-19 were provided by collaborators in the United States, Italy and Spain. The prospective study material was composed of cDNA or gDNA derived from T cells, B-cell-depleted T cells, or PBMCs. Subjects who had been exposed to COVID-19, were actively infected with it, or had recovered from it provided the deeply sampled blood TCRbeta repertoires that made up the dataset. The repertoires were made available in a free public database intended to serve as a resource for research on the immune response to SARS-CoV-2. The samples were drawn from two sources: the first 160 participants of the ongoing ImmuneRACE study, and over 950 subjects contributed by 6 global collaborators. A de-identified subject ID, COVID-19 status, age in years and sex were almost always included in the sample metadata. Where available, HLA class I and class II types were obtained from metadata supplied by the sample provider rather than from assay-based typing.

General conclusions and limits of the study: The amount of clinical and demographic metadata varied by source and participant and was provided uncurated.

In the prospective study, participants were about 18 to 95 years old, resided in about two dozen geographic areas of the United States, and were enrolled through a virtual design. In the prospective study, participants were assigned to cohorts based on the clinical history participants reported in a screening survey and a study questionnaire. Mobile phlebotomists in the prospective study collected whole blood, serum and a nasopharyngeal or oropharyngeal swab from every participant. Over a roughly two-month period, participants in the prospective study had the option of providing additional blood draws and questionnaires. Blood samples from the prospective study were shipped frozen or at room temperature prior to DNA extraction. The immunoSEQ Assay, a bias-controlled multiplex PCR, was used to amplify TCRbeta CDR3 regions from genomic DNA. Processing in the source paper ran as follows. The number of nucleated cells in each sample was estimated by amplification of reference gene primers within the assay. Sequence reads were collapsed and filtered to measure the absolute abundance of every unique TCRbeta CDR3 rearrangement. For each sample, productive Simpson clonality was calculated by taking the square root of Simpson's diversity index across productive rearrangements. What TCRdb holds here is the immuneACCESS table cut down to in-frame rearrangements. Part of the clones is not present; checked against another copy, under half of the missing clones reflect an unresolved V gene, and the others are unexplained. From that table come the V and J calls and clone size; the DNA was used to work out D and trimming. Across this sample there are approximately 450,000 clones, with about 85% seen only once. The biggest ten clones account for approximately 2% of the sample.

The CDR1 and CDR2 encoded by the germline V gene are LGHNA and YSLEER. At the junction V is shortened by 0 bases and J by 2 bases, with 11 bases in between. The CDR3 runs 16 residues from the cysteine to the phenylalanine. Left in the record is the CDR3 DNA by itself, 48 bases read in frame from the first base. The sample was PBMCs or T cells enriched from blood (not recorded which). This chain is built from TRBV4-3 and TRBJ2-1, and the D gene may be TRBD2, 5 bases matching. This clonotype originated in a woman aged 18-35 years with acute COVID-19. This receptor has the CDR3 CASSQEGAEAYNEQFF. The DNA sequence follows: TGCGCCAGCAGCCAAGAAGGAGCGGAAGCCTACAATGAGCAGTTCTTC.